The next 11 T cell receptor beta chains were all read from a single sample in a study of cytomegalovirus exposure and HLA in healthy donors. PCR used 60 Vbeta primers and 13 Jbeta primers. Data came from immunoSEQ multiplex PCR; TCRdb stores just in-frame clones and leaves some out. The profile shows roughly 100,000 clones, more than 9.5% of them singletons. The specimen sequenced was PBMCs. The receptors derive from a man aged 35 to 55 in good health and CMV-seropositive.

V gene TRBV5-1 combines with J gene TRBJ2-1; 10 nucleotides align to TRBD2. This CDR3 has 16 residues. Per the germline V gene, CDR1 is SGHRS and CDR2 is YFSETQ. Losses at the gene ends were 4 bases for V and 7 bases for J; bases not matched to a gene: 11. The CDR3 DNA reads TGCGCCAGCAGCGTGGGACCTAGCGGGAGTGCTAATGAGCAGTTCTTC. It translates to CASSVGPSGSANEQFF.

The V call is TRBV2, the J call TRBJ2-1, with 8 nucleotides matching TRBD2. V gave up 2 bases and J gave up 2 bases; unmatched junction bases: 11. The CDR3 runs 18 residues. Germline CDR1 and CDR2: SNHLY and FYNNEI. The chain's CDR3 is CASSERGPGTRTYNEQFF. The CDR3 nucleotides read TGTGCCAGCAGTGAAAGAGGACCGGGGACTAGGACCTACAATGAGCAGTTCTTC.

The rearrangement uses TRBV18 and TRBJ2-5; no definite D call. Germline V gene lookup returns CDR1 KGHSH and CDR2 LQKENI. V was trimmed by 3 bases and J by 0 bases, leaving 5 bases between them. The length of the CDR3 is 13 residues. This CDR3 is CASSPSYQETQYF. In DNA, the CDR3 is TGTGCCAGCTCACCTAGTTACCAAGAGACCCAGTACTTC.

The gene calls are TRBV7-8 and TRBJ1-1, with 10 bases that match TRBD1. V shed 0 bases, J shed 10 bases, and the junction held 8 bases outside the gene matches. Germline-derived CDR1 and CDR2 are SGHVS and FQNEAQ. The CDR3 sequence is 15 residues long. This chain's CDR3 is CASSLARQGALPAFF. CDR3 bases: TGTGCCAGCAGCTTAGCGAGACAGGGGGCGCTTCCAGCTTTCTTT. The variable domain in full, with the rest retrieved from reference TRBV7-8 and TRBJ1-1, is GAGVSQSPRYKVAKRGQDVALRCDPISGHVSLFWYQQALGQGPEFLTYFQNEAQLDKSGLPSDRFFAERPEGSVSTLKIQRTQQEDSAVYLCASSLARQGALPAFFGQGTRLTVV.

This clone was observed a handful of times. The chain couples TRBV5-6 to TRBJ1-2; perhaps TRBD1 as D (6 bases). Germline CDR1 SGHDT, CDR2 YYEEEE. V dropped 5 bases and J dropped 4 bases, with 15 bases sitting between them. The CDR3 runs 14 residues. CDR3 residues: CASSPGGQPYGYTF. The CDR3 DNA reads as TGTGCCAGCAGTCCCGGGGGGCAGCCCTATGGCTACACCTTC.

This clone turned up a few times. The rearrangement uses TRBV2 and TRBJ1-5, with 8 bases matching TRBD1. CDR3 length equals 15 residues. The germline V gene has CDR1 SNHLY and CDR2 FYNNEI. J was trimmed by 2 bases and V by 5 bases; bases with no gene match: 5. CDR3 loop: CASSPEGQGNQPQHF. CDR3 nucleotide sequence: TGTGCCAGCAGTCCTGAGGGACAGGGCAATCAGCCCCAGCATTTT.

The chain recombines TRBV19 with TRBJ2-1, with 7 positions matching TRBD1. The CDR3 covers 16 residues. V shed 10 bases, J shed 4 bases, and the junction held 16 bases outside the gene matches. CDR1 and CDR2 (germline): LNHDA, SQIVND (reference sequence). CDR3 region: CATSSNPSRGYNEQFF. The CDR3 DNA follows: TGTGCCACTTCATCCAATCCCAGCAGGGGGTACAATGAGCAGTTCTTC.

The chain employs TRBV10-3 and TRBJ2-3; D is ambiguous. The CDR3 has 13 amino acids. The germline V and J ends were trimmed by 5 bases and 2 bases, with 8 bases remaining between them. CDR1 is ENHRY and CDR2 is SYGVKD in the germline V gene. The CDR3 loop is CAISLGYTDTQYF. The CDR3 DNA reads as TGTGCCATCAGTTTGGGCTACACAGATACGCAGTATTTT.

This clone was seen a handful of times. This rearrangement joins TRBV5-1 to TRBJ1-1; D gene uncertain. V shed 3 bases and J shed 7 bases, with 16 bases lying between them. This CDR3 contains 14 residues. The germline V gene has CDR1 SGHRS and CDR2 YFSETQ. As DNA, the CDR3 is TGCGCCAGCAGCTCCGTCGAGGGTACGGATGAAGCTTTCTTT. It is translated as CASSSVEGTDEAFF.

This clone was observed a few times. V gene TRBV6-5 combines with J gene TRBJ1-1, with 10 positions matching TRBD1. The CDR3 is made up of 14 amino acids. Germline trimming cut 6 bases from V and 6 bases from J; bases unmatched to any gene: 7. Germline CDR1 MNHEY, CDR2 SVGAGI. The CDR3 spells CASSLGQGRAEAFF. CDR3 sequence (DNA): TGTGCCAGCAGCCTGGGACAGGGGCGGGCTGAAGCTTTCTTT.

The V gene is TRBV6-5, the J gene TRBJ1-1; D not certain. V was trimmed by 5 bases and J by 6 bases, leaving 13 bases between them. The CDR3 sequence is 13 residues long. The germline CDR1 and CDR2 sequences are MNHEY and SVGAGI. The CDR3 is CASSPLVGAEAFF. Here the CDR3 DNA reads TGTGCCAGCAGTCCTTTGGTGGGCGCTGAAGCTTTCTTT.